These T cell receptor beta chains were read from a single sample in a study of blood T cell repertoires in COVID-19. Profiling relied on immunoSEQ multiplex PCR, and the TCRdb table lists in-frame clones only, not all of them. The table records about 89,000 clones, about four fifths of them present only once. The sequencing sample was made of peripheral blood. The receptors were sampled from a man in his 70s with COVID-19, enrolled during active disease. Each CDR3 is given with its conserved first and last residue. D genes are given only for firm matches. Part of the rows lack a size; the others show once, few, many or a class for expanded clones.

d_gene	abundance	len	v_gene	j_gene	CDR3aa	CDR3nt
.	.	15	TRBV7-9	TRBJ1-1	CASSLSGYTNTEAFF	TGTGCCAGCAGCTTATCAGGCTACACGAACACTGAAGCTTTCTTT
.	.	17	TRBV4-2	TRBJ1-1	CASSPLTATGLNTEAFF	TGTGCCAGCAGCCCCCTAACCGCCACAGGGTTGAACACTGAAGCTTTCTTT
TRBD2	.	17	TRBV30	TRBJ2-2	CAWSRGTSGRYDGELFF	TGTGCCTGGAGTAGGGGGACTAGCGGGAGGTATGACGGGGAGCTGTTTTTT
.	.	15	TRBV6-5	TRBJ1-6	CASSYRGGDNSPLHF	TGTGCCAGCAGTTACAGAGGAGGGGATAATTCACCCCTCCACTTT
TRBD1	.	14	TRBV5-1	TRBJ1-6	CASSTGQGNSPLHF	TGCGCCAGCAGCACCGGACAGGGAAACTCACCCCTCCACTTT
.	.	12	TRBV7-8	TRBJ2-5	CASSLRRETQYF	TGTGCCAGCAGCTTACGGAGAGAGACCCAGTACTTC
TRBD1	few	14	TRBV27	TRBJ1-2	CASSLGQGGSGYTF	TGTGCCAGCAGCCTGGGACAGGGGGGCAGTGGCTACACCTTC
TRBD1	.	15	TRBV19	TRBJ2-7	CASSISGQPSYEQYF	TGTGCCAGTAGTATTTCGGGACAGCCGTCCTACGAGCAGTACTTC
TRBD1	.	16	TRBV7-2	TRBJ1-2	CASSLVAGQGGYGYTF	TGTGCCAGCAGCTTAGTTGCTGGACAGGGGGGCTATGGCTACACCTTC
TRBD1	few	11	TRBV29-1	TRBJ1-2	CSVGQIYGYTF	TGCAGCGTGGGACAGATCTATGGCTACACCTTC
TRBD2	many	16	TRBV29-1	TRBJ2-1	CSVEDRAAGVYNEQFF	TGCAGCGTTGAAGACCGGGCAGCGGGGGTATACAATGAGCAGTTCTTC
TRBD1	.	13	TRBV12-3/TRBV12-4	TRBJ1-1	CASRGTGMTEAFF	TGTGCCAGCAGGGGGACAGGGATGACTGAAGCTTTCTTT
.	once	13	TRBV5-1	TRBJ2-7	CASTGQGLHEQYF	TGCGCCAGCACCGGACAGGGACTACACGAGCAGTACTTC
.	.	15	TRBV7-9	TRBJ1-4	CASSPPGGANEKLFF	TGTGCCAGCAGCCCTCCGGGGGGGGCTAATGAAAAACTGTTTTTT
.	.	15	TRBV18	TRBJ2-7	CASSPDRTVSYEQYF	TGTGCCAGCTCACCAGATCGGACAGTCTCCTACGAGCAGTACTTC
TRBD1	.	15	TRBV13	TRBJ2-3	CASSFRGPSTDTQYF	TGTGCCAGCAGCTTTAGGGGGCCTAGCACAGATACGCAGTATTTT
TRBD2	.	17	TRBV19	TRBJ2-2	CASSTGLAGVNTGELFF	TGTGCCAGTAGTACGGGACTAGCGGGGGTTAACACCGGGGAGCTGTTTTTT
TRBD1	.	15	TRBV19	TRBJ2-2	CASSRQGAYTGELFF	TGTGCCAGTAGTCGACAGGGGGCGTACACCGGGGAGCTGTTTTTT
.	.	15	TRBV5-5	TRBJ1-1	CASSTRANTDTEAFF	TGTGCCAGCAGCACGAGGGCCAATACGGACACTGAAGCTTTCTTT
.	.	13	TRBV19	TRBJ2-3	CASSIPGTDTQYF	TGTGCCAGTAGTATACCGGGCACAGATACGCAGTATTTT
.	few	14	TRBV18	TRBJ1-2	CASSPGEGGYGYTF	TGTGCCAGCTCACCAGGGGAGGGCGGCTATGGCTACACCTTC